One and the same sample provided the 16 T cell receptor beta chains below, sequenced in a study of T cell responses to AZD1222 COVID-19 vaccine (dated by TCRdb to the early 2020s). According to the study, the label for this sample's time point signals: baseline before first vaccination. Library generation was performed with the immunoSEQ multiplex PCR assay. What TCRdb holds here is the immuneACCESS table cut down to in-frame rearrangements. Part of the clones is not present; checked against another copy, under half of the missing clones reflect an unresolved V gene, and the others are unexplained. This sample gives 90,000 to 100,000 clones in total; roughly nine tenths of them show up just once. About 2.9% of the sample belongs to the ten largest clones. The sample consisted of peripheral blood, taken on day 0 of AZD1222 vaccination. These receptors were taken from an adult in good health.

This chain connects TRBV2 to TRBJ1-2, with TRBD1 as a possible D gene (5 bases). Trimming stripped 4 bases from V and 6 bases from J, with 12 bases between. CDR1 is SNHLY and CDR2 is FYNNEI in the germline V gene. The CDR3 contains 13 residues. The CDR3 sequence is CASSVVGGNGYTF. The DNA of the CDR3 is TGTGCCAGCAGTGTGGTCGGGGGGAATGGCTACACCTTC.

The chain joins TRBV3-1 (or the pseudogene TRBV3-2) to TRBJ1-2; 12 nucleotides agree with TRBD1. Germline V CDR1 and CDR2: LGHDT, YNNKEL (reference sequence). This CDR3 has 16 amino acids. V gave up 0 bases and J gave up 8 bases; unmatched junction bases: 7. CDR3 in amino acids: CASSQDHRDRGRGYTF. The CDR3 DNA follows: TGTGCCAGCAGCCAAGATCATAGGGACAGGGGGCGCGGCTACACCTTC.

The chain employs TRBV5-6 and TRBJ1-3, with no clear D. The CDR3 has 14 amino acids. Trimming stripped 2 bases from V and 2 bases from J, with 8 bases between. Germline CDR1 SGHDT, CDR2 YYEEEE. CDR3 nucleotide sequence: TGTGCCAGCAGCTTCTCGGGTCCTGGAAACACCATATATTTT. It codes for CASSFSGPGNTIYF.

The rearrangement joins TRBV25-1 to TRBJ2-7, with D possibly called TRBD1 or TRBD2 (5 bases each). The CDR3 covers 13 residues. Deletions cut 3 bases from V and 5 bases from J, with 11 bases between. Germline CDR1 is MGHDK and CDR2 is SYGVNS. In nucleotides, the CDR3 is TGTGCCAGCAGTGACTGGGGGTATGACGAGCAGTACTTC. Protein: CASSDWGYDEQYF.

In DNA, the CDR3 is TGTGCCAGTAGTACGGACAGGGGGCTTGGTCAGCCCCAGCATTTT. It is translated as CASSTDRGLGQPQHF. The rearrangement uses TRBV19 and TRBJ1-5; 11 positions agree with TRBD1. Germline CDR1 and CDR2: LNHDA and SQIVND (reference sequence). V dropped 4 bases and J dropped 6; count of bases not matched to a gene: 5. The CDR3 contains 15 residues.

The V gene is TRBV11-1, the J gene TRBJ1-1; TRBD1 is a possible D gene (5 bases). The CDR3 sequence is 13 residues long. Germline assignment: CDR1 SGHAT and CDR2 FQDESV (reference sequence). Trimming took off 3 bases at V and 2 bases at J, with 7 bases between the two ends. The CDR3 coding sequence is TGTGCCAGCAGCTTTGGGGCTAACACTGAAGCTTTCTTT. Translation gives CASSFGANTEAFF.

The V gene is TRBV29-1, the J gene TRBJ1-2; a possible D gene is TRBD1 (5 bases). V lost 0 bases, J lost 4 bases, and 15 bases lay in between. Germline CDR1 and CDR2: SQVTM and ANQGSEA. The CDR3 sequence is 15 residues long. Written as DNA, the CDR3 is TGCAGCGTTGAAGACTCCTCGGAGAGGGGCTATGGCTACACCTTC. It specifies CSVEDSSERGYGYTF.

The J gene is TRBJ2-3, the V gene TRBV4-3; D gene unclear. V was trimmed by 1 base and J by 2 bases, leaving 13 bases between them. Germline CDR1 and CDR2: LGHNA and YSLEER. The CDR3 extends over 16 amino acids. For the CDR3, the DNA is TGCGCCAGCAGCCAAGTTGACCGGAGACACACAGATACGCAGTATTTT. This sequence encodes CASSQVDRRHTDTQYF.

The sample holds a few counts of this clone. This chain connects TRBV18 to TRBJ1-3; D is unclear. CDR1 KGHSH and CDR2 LQKENI come from the germline V gene. CDR3 length: 15 amino acids. V was clipped by 3 bases and J by 0 bases, with 9 bases between them. The CDR3 sequence: CASSPSGASGNTIYF. CDR3 nucleotides: TGTGCCAGCTCACCCTCAGGAGCCTCTGGAAACACCATATATTTT.

The chain uses TRBV4-3 and TRBJ1-2, with D unresolved. This CDR3 is 15 amino acids long. Germline V gene sequence: CDR1 LGHNA, CDR2 YSLEER. The V and J ends lost 1 base and 3 bases respectively, with 12 bases between them. The CDR3 DNA sequence: TGCGCCAGCAGCCAAGGGATAGGAGATTACTATGGCTACACCTTC. Translating gives CASSQGIGDYYGYTF.

The chain carries TRBV29-1 and TRBJ1-1; D gene ambiguous. V lost 4 bases and J lost 7, with 10 bases in between. Germline-derived CDR1 and CDR2 are SQVTM and ANQGSEA. CDR3 size: 11 residues. DNA for the CDR3: TGCAGCGTTGGCAGTGAAGTTGAAGCTTTCTTT. This sequence encodes CSVGSEVEAFF. Based on the CDR3 plus reference TRBV29-1 and TRBJ1-1, the full variable domain is SAVISQKPSRDICQRGTSLTIQCQVDSQVTMMFWYRQQPGQSLTLIATANQGSEATYESGFVIDKFPISRPNLTFSTLTVSNMSPEDSSIYLCSVGSEVEAFFGQGTRLTVV.

This clone appeared a few times. The chain carries TRBV18 and TRBJ1-2, with D perhaps TRBD1 (5 bases). The germline V gene has CDR1 KGHSH and CDR2 LQKENI. Trimming shortened V by 3 bases and J by 4 bases, and 12 bases separated the two germline ends. CDR3 length: 14 residues. The CDR3 sequence is CASSPPTESYGYTF. The CDR3 nucleotides read TGTGCCAGCTCACCTCCGACAGAATCCTATGGCTACACCTTC.

The chain is built from TRBV30 and TRBJ2-2; 7 bases fit TRBD2. The CDR3 runs 15 residues. CDR1 is GTSNPN and CDR2 is SVGIG in the germline V gene (reference sequence). Trimming removed 2 bases from V and 6 bases from J; junction bases left unmatched: 9. CDR3 bases: TGTGCCTGGAGTAACGTGGGAGGGCCGCCCGGGGAGCTGTTTTTT. This codes for CAWSNVGGPPGELFF.

The chain couples TRBV6-5 to TRBJ1-5; the D gene is possibly TRBD1 (5 bases). Trimming took 2 bases from V and 5 from J, leaving 13 bases between them. The CDR3 extends over 15 amino acids. Per germline, CDR1 MNHEY and CDR2 SVGAGI. In DNA, the CDR3 is TGTGCCAGCAGTTACACCGGGACGGATTATCAGCCCCAGCATTTT. Its translation is CASSYTGTDYQPQHF.

This clone is a singleton in its sample. The gene calls are TRBV6-5 and TRBJ1-6; D unclear. The germline V gene encodes CDR1 MNHEY and CDR2 SVGAGI. The CDR3 has 16 amino acids. V lost 2 bases, J lost 7 bases, and 15 bases lay in between. CDR3 region: CASSYGEPGWNSPLHF. The DNA for the CDR3 is TGTGCCAGCAGTTACGGGGAACCGGGGTGGAATTCACCCCTCCACTTT.

This rearrangement joins TRBV9 to TRBJ2-4; TRBD2 matches at 9 bases. Germline assignment: CDR1 SGDLS and CDR2 YYNGEE. The V gene end was trimmed by 4 bases and the J gene end by 3 bases; junction bases not matched to a gene: 11. This CDR3 spans 17 amino acids. The CDR3 reads CASSPTTSGGVKNIQYF. In DNA, the CDR3 is TGTGCCAGCAGCCCGACGACTAGCGGTGGGGTCAAAAACATTCAGTACTTC.